Below are 10 T cell receptor beta chains sequenced from a single sample in a study of preoperative IRX-2 immunotherapy in early breast cancer. The sample's treatment: preoperative locoregional IRX-2 cytokine immunotherapy. Generated by immunoSEQ multiplex PCR, the TCRdb table keeps only in-frame clones and is missing some. The sample has tens of thousands of clones; roughly 86% are singletons. The sample consisted of tumor tissue, taken after IRX-2 immunotherapy. These receptors all stem from a human donor with breast cancer.

Points on this clone: Different DNA sequences within this sample yield the same CDR3. This chain joins TRBV11-3 and TRBJ1-1; D is uncertain. Trimming took off 1 base at V and 1 base at J, with 10 bases between the two ends. Germline V lookup: CDR1 SGHNT, CDR2 YENEEA. The CDR3 is 15 residues long. This CDR3 is CASSLVGRGNTEAFF. CDR3 coding DNA: TGTGCCAGCAGCTTAGTGGGTCGGGGGAACACTGAAGCTTTCTTT.

This sequence joins TRBV19 and TRBJ1-6, with a tentative D call TRBD1 (5 bases). Germline V CDR1 and CDR2: LNHDA, SQIVND (reference sequence). The CDR3 is made up of 15 amino acids. Trimming shortened V by 5 bases and J by 7 bases, and 15 bases separated the two germline ends. As DNA, the CDR3 is TGTGCCAGTAGTGGTGGGACGGTGCGAAATTCACCCCTCCACTTT. It codes for CASSGGTVRNSPLHF.

This chain's CDR3 is CAISESSGFNQPQHF. The CDR3 nucleotides read TGTGCCATCAGTGAGTCTTCGGGGTTCAATCAGCCCCAGCATTTT. The chain carries TRBV10-3 and TRBJ1-5; no clear D. The CDR3 has 15 residues. Trimming removed 0 bases at V and 3 bases at J, with 9 bases between. CDR1 and CDR2 from the germline V gene are ENHRY and SYGVKD.

This clone was picked up one time. This chain links TRBV10-3 with TRBJ1-3, with D possibly matching TRBD1 (6 bases). Germline V gives CDR1 ENHRY, CDR2 SYGVKD. Between the trimmed V and J ends, which lost 2 bases and 4 bases, there was a span of 12 bases. This CDR3 has 15 amino acids. The CDR3 reads CAISEVTGIGNTIYF. The CDR3 coding sequence is TGTGCCATCAGTGAGGTAACAGGGATCGGAAACACCATATATTTT.

J is TRBJ1-4 and V is TRBV6-8; D remains ambiguous. V was shortened by 2 bases and J by 8 bases, with 9 bases between the two germline ends. Germline lookup yields CDR1 MNHGY and CDR2 SAAAGT. This CDR3 contains 13 residues. The CDR3 reads CASSYIRAEKLFF. The CDR3 DNA reads as TGTGCCAGCAGTTACATTCGCGCGGAAAAACTGTTTTTT.

The chain recombines TRBV7-1 with TRBJ1-4; 9 bases are a match to TRBD1. TRBV7-1 is treated as an ORF (open reading frame) with a function not yet certain. This CDR3 is 15 amino acids long. V lost 4 bases to trimming and J lost 8 bases; unmatched junction nucleotides: 8. The CDR3 spells CASSFPGTGNEKLFF. CDR3 nucleotide sequence: TGTGCCAGCAGCTTCCCGGGGACAGGGAACGAAAAACTGTTTTTT.

This chain links TRBV11-3 with TRBJ1-1, with D hard to call. Looked up from germline, CDR1 is SGHNT and CDR2 is YENEEA. This CDR3 is 14 amino acids long. Between the trimmed V and J ends, which lost 4 bases and 0 bases, there was a span of 9 bases. The CDR3 loop reads CASSWTGMNTEAFF. For the CDR3, the DNA is TGTGCCAGCAGCTGGACCGGAATGAACACTGAAGCTTTCTTT.

The genes are TRBV10-3 and TRBJ2-7; 8 bases are a match to TRBD2. The CDR3 runs to 15 residues. The V gene's germline CDR1 is ENHRY and CDR2 SYGVKD. V lost 2 bases and J lost 3; bases outside the gene matches: 6. CDR3 bases: TGTGCCATCAGTGAGCCCACTAGCGGCGTCTACGAGCAGTACTTC. Encoded protein: CAISEPTSGVYEQYF.

This chain uses TRBV6-8 with TRBJ1-2; D is unresolved. The CDR3 is 15 amino acids. Trimming took 2 bases from V and 6 from J, leaving 16 bases between them. Germline V CDR1 and CDR2: MNHGY, SAAAGT. For the CDR3, the DNA is TGTGCCAGCAGTTACCTTGAACCCCGATGGGATGGCTACACCTTC. Translation gives CASSYLEPRWDGYTF.

The rearrangement uses TRBV6-8 and TRBJ1-1, with D possibly matching TRBD1 (5 bases). V was trimmed by 5 bases and J by 11 bases, leaving 15 bases between them. Looked up from germline, CDR1 is MNHGY and CDR2 is SAAAGT. CDR3 length: 12 amino acids. CDR3 bases: TGTGCCAGCAGTGCGAACAATGGGGACGCTTTCTTT. It yields the protein CASSANNGDAFF.